The 20 T cell receptor beta chains presented below share a single source sample, sequenced in a study of tumor-infiltrating lymphocytes in oesophageal squamous cell carcinoma. Via MiXCR, TCRdb re-called the PCR reads, giving one row per CDR3 protein. The sample carries approximately 11,000 distinct CDR3 sequences, approximately 60% recorded once. Sequenced: esophageal tumor tissue. The receptor source for this set is a male donor with esophageal squamous cell carcinoma.

Remarks on this clonotype: An end of the junction differs from the germline gene, which may be a read error. V usage is TRBV6-8 and J usage is TRBJ2-5; D is uncertain. Germline V gives CDR1 MNHGY, CDR2 SAAAGT. This CDR3 has 14 residues. CDR3 in amino acids: CASSYWDQRETQYF. CDR3 nucleotide sequence: TGTGCCAGCAGCTACTGGGATCAAAGAGAAACCCAGTACTTC.

This clonotype was observed at least ten times. The chain employs TRBV19 and TRBJ2-1, with 7 bases lining up with TRBD2. This CDR3 is 17 amino acids long. The V and J ends lost 0 bases and 5 bases, in that order; junction bases with no gene match: 10. Germline V gene lookup returns CDR1 LNHDA and CDR2 SQIVND (reference sequence). Here the CDR3 reads CASSIDRAGTTNNEQFF. The DNA of the CDR3 is TGTGCCAGTAGTATAGATCGCGCCGGGACTACAAACAATGAGCAGTTCTTC.

The chain carries TRBV6-1 and TRBJ2-7, with TRBD2 matching 15 bases. The end of the DNA is better explained by TRBJ2-1, so the J call may be wrong. The CDR3 contains 15 residues. Germline lookup yields CDR1 MNHNS and CDR2 SASEGT. In nucleotides, the CDR3 is TGTGCCAGCCACATCGGGACTAGCGGGGGGAATGAGCAGTTCTTC. Its translation: CASHIGTSGGNEQFF.

V gene TRBV6-6 combines with J gene TRBJ2-1; 10 bases line up with TRBD1. The J call is uncertain, as TRBJ2-7 better fits the DNA end. The length of the CDR3 is 14 residues. Looked up from germline, CDR1 is MNHNY and CDR2 is SVGAGI (reference sequence). The CDR3 sequence: CASSARQGAYEQYF. The DNA for the CDR3 is TGTGCCAGCAGTGCACGACAGGGGGCGTATGAGCAGTACTTC.

The sample holds one count of this clonotype. This may stem from a read error, because a much larger clone lies one nucleotide away. V is TRBV19 and J is TRBJ1-1; D gene ambiguous. The CDR3 is made up of 13 amino acids. Germline CDR1 reads LNHDA; CDR2 reads SQIVND (reference sequence). CDR3 protein: CASIIGGLGEAFF. The CDR3 bases are TGTGCCAGTATTATAGGAGGGTTGGGTGAAGCTTTCTTT.

This chain joins TRBV7-2 and TRBJ1-5; 8 positions match TRBD1. After removal of 5 bases from V and 6 bases from J, the junction contained 9 bases not matched to a gene. Germline V gene data show CDR1 as SGHTA and CDR2 as FQGNSA. The CDR3 contains 15 residues. In DNA, the CDR3 is TGTGCCAGCAGCACCAAGGCAGGGGGCGGTCAGCCCCAGCATTTT. This sequence encodes CASSTKAGGGQPQHF.

The J gene is TRBJ2-4, the V gene TRBV27, with D tentatively TRBD2 (5 bases). V was shortened by 4 bases and J by 13 bases, with 17 bases between the two germline ends. The CDR3 length is 13 residues. Germline CDR1 is MNHEY and CDR2 is SMNVEV (reference sequence). CDR3 DNA: TGTGCCAGCAGTTCCGGACTTGTAAAAGAGCAGTACTTC. Translation: CASSSGLVKEQYF.

The table lists this clonotype with many counts. The CDR3 nucleotides read TGTGCCAGTAGCCCCGGGGAGGGACTATCTTCCGCATACGAGCAGTACTTC. Its protein product is CASSPGEGLSSAYEQYF. The chain couples TRBV19 to TRBJ2-7; TRBD2 aligns across 7 bases. CDR1 and CDR2 from the germline V gene are LNHDA and SQIVND (reference sequence). The trim removed 6 bases at V and 4 bases at J, leaving 18 bases unmatched. This CDR3 has 17 amino acids.

This clonotype has a single count. The CDR3 does not end in the conserved phenylalanine or tryptophan, so this is likely a read error. The DNA is omitted, as the CDR3 cannot be located on it reliably, and the CDR3 follows TCRdb's listing. The chain links TRBV27 to TRBJ2-3; the listed D gene, TRBD1, was not tested against the DNA. Germline V gene data show CDR1 as MNHEY and CDR2 as SMNVEV (reference sequence). The CDR3 is 19 amino acids long, termini counted. CDR3 region: CASSSFLGEFLTMATPSVR.

For this clonotype: One end of the junction varies from germline; a read error may be responsible. The rearrangement uses TRBV7-2 and TRBJ1-6, with 8 positions matching TRBD1. Germline values: CDR1 SGHTA, CDR2 FQGNSA. The CDR3 sequence is 15 residues long. For the CDR3, the DNA is TGTGCCAACAGCTTAAGGACAGGGAAGCACAATGAGCAGTACTTT. Translation gives CANSLRTGKHNEQYF.

V and J are TRBV27 and TRBJ2-5; 8 bases agree with TRBD2. The J call could be wrong; TRBJ2-1 is a better fit for the DNA end. This CDR3 region has 15 residues. Germline-derived CDR1 and CDR2 are MNHEY and SMNVEV (reference sequence). CDR3 protein: CASSLKGLVYNEQFF. The CDR3 region has the DNA TGTGCCAGCAGTTTAAAGGGACTAGTCTACAATGAGCAGTTCTTC.

The J gene is TRBJ2-6, the V gene TRBV7-6; 8 bases align to TRBD2. Per the germline V gene, CDR1 is SGHVS and CDR2 is FNYEAQ. J gave up 0 bases and V 5 bases, and 6 bases lay outside the gene matches. There are 17 residues in the CDR3. The CDR3 loop is CASSTGTRTSGANVLTF. DNA for the CDR3: TGTGCCAGCAGCACCGGGACTAGAACCTCTGGGGCCAACGTCCTGACTTTC.

The chain carries TRBV7-2 and TRBJ2-1; either TRBD1 or TRBD2 may supply D (5 bases each). TRBJ2-7 matches the DNA end more closely, so the J call is doubtful. The CDR3 is made up of 15 amino acids. The germline CDR1 and CDR2 sequences are SGHTA and FQGNSA. CDR3 in amino acids: CASSSTGTGPYEQYF. The CDR3 DNA reads as TGTGCCAGCAGCTCTACCGGGACGGGACCCTACGAGCAGTACTTC.

The chain combines TRBV7-3 with TRBJ1-2; D not certain. The tail of the sequence fits TRBJ2-7 better, so the J call may be wrong. CDR1 and CDR2 (germline): SGHTA, FQGTGA. The CDR3 contains 13 residues. CDR3 amino acids: CASSPLTLYEQYF. In nucleotides, the CDR3 is TGTGCCAGCAGCCCTCTCACCCTCTACGAGCAGTACTTC.

The table lists this clonotype with many counts. CDR3 in amino acids: CASSSSGTSGPGAQYF. DNA of the CDR3: TGTGCCAGCAGCTCCTCCGGGACTAGCGGTCCTGGGGCCCAGTACTTC. The chain uses TRBV7-2 and TRBJ2-5, with TRBD2 identical over 11 bases. V lost 4 bases and J lost 9; bases outside the gene matches: 13. The V gene's germline CDR1 is SGHTA and CDR2 FQGNSA. The CDR3 has 16 amino acids.

In this sample, this clonotype turned up a few times. V is TRBV28 and J is TRBJ1-1, with 9 bases aligning to TRBD1. Per the germline V gene, CDR1 is MDHEN and CDR2 is SYDVKM. This CDR3 contains 13 residues. With 2 bases clipped from V and 5 bases from J, the junction kept 0 bases outside the gene matches. This CDR3 is CASSLGQGTEAFF. In DNA form, the CDR3 reads TGTGCCAGCAGTTTAGGACAGGGGACTGAAGCTTTCTTT.

The genes are TRBV28 and TRBJ1-1; D might be TRBD1 (6 bases). The length of the CDR3 is 16 residues. Trimming pared 5 bases from V and 0 bases from J, leaving 16 bases between. CDR1 is MDHEN and CDR2 is SYDVKM in the germline V gene. This CDR3 reads CASSPYAGTMNTEAFF. The CDR3 nucleotides are TGTGCCAGCAGTCCGTATGCCGGGACAATGAACACTGAAGCTTTCTTT.

The table lists this clonotype with many counts. The rearrangement joins TRBV28 to TRBJ1-5, with 7 nucleotides matching TRBD1. Germline trimming cut 5 bases from V and 3 bases from J; bases unmatched to any gene: 7. This CDR3 region has 15 residues. The germline CDR1 and CDR2 sequences are MDHEN and SYDVKM. The CDR3 DNA reads TGTGCCAGCAGTACCCCCGGGACAGACAATCAGCCCCAGCATTTT. It codes for CASSTPGTDNQPQHF.

As for this clonotype: The junction does not match germline at one end; this may be a read error. The chain has TRBV12-3 or TRBV12-4 and TRBJ2-6, with D possibly being TRBD1 (6 bases). CDR3 size: 14 residues. The CDR3 DNA sequence: TGTGCCAGCAGTCCCCATGGGGGCCCGCTAAACCTTCGGTTC. The encoded protein is CASSPHGGPLNLRF.

A remark on this clonotype: A read error may produce the germline difference seen at one junction end. As DNA, the CDR3 is TGTGCCAGTACCCCCGGAGGGGGTTCTTCGGATTTT. As protein: CASTPGGGSSDF. The rearrangement uses TRBV12-3 or TRBV12-4 and TRBJ2-3; either TRBD1 or TRBD2 may supply D (6 bases each). The CDR3 spans 12 residues.